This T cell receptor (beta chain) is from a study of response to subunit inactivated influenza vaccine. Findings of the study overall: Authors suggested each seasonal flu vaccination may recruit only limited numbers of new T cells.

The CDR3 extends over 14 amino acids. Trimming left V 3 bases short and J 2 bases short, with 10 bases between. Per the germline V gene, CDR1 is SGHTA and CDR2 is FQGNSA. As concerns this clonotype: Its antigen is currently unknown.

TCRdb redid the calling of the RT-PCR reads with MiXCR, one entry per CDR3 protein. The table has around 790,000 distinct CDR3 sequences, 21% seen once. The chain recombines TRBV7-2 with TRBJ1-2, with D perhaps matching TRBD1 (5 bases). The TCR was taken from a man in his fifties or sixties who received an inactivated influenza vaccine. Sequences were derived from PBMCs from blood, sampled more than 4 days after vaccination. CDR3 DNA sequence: TGTGCCAGCAGCTTCCGGGGGAGGAACTATGGCTACACCTTC. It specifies CASSFRGRNYGYTF.